The TCR beta chain described here comes from a study of post-analysis software for immune sequencing data. Study-wide results and caveats: Patients showed TRBV5-6, TRBV5-1 and TRBV20-1 among five TRBV segments more frequent than in controls. Controls showed significantly higher normalized Chao1 diversity than did multiple sclerosis patients.

Each TCR beta cDNA library carried unique molecular identifiers. Input amounts of 1 to 10 million T cells were used. These gave roughly 500,000 cDNA molecules, so each molecule approximated one T cell. In TCRdb, the PCR reads were re-called with MiXCR into one record per CDR3 protein. The sample yields a few hundred thousand distinct CDR3 sequences, approximately 46% seen once. CDR3 size: 16 residues. From germline, CDR1 is MGHDK and CDR2 SYGVNS. V dropped 4 bases and J dropped 1 base, with 15 bases sitting between them. Comment on this clonotype: Its specificity is unknown.

The sample was blood. The V gene is TRBV25-1, the J gene TRBJ2-3; D unresolved. The receptor was isolated from a girl aged 5 to 17 with multiple sclerosis. The CDR3 bases are TGTGCCAGCAGTGTCTTGATCCATGCCCGCACAGATACGCAGTATTTT. Protein: CASSVLIHARTDTQYF.